This T cell receptor beta chain appears in the sequencing data of a study of cytomegalovirus exposure and HLA in healthy donors. The CDR3 totals 17 residues. The germline V gene has CDR1 SGHVS and CDR2 FNYEAQ. V trimming: 4 bases; J trimming: 5 bases; junction bases outside the gene matches: 12. 13 Jbeta primers and 60 Vbeta primers were used for the PCR. Sequenced by immunoSEQ multiplex PCR; TCRdb stores in-frame clones only, minus some. The listing contains roughly 64,000 clones. Material: PBMCs. The sequence came from a woman under 30 in good health and CMV-seronegative. The genes are TRBV7-6 and TRBJ2-5, with TRBD2 matching over 11 bases. The CDR3 DNA follows: TGTGCCAGCAGCTCCCTTTTGTTAGCGGGGGGGCTCGAGACCCAGTACTTC. Translated, it gives CASSSLLLAGGLETQYF.